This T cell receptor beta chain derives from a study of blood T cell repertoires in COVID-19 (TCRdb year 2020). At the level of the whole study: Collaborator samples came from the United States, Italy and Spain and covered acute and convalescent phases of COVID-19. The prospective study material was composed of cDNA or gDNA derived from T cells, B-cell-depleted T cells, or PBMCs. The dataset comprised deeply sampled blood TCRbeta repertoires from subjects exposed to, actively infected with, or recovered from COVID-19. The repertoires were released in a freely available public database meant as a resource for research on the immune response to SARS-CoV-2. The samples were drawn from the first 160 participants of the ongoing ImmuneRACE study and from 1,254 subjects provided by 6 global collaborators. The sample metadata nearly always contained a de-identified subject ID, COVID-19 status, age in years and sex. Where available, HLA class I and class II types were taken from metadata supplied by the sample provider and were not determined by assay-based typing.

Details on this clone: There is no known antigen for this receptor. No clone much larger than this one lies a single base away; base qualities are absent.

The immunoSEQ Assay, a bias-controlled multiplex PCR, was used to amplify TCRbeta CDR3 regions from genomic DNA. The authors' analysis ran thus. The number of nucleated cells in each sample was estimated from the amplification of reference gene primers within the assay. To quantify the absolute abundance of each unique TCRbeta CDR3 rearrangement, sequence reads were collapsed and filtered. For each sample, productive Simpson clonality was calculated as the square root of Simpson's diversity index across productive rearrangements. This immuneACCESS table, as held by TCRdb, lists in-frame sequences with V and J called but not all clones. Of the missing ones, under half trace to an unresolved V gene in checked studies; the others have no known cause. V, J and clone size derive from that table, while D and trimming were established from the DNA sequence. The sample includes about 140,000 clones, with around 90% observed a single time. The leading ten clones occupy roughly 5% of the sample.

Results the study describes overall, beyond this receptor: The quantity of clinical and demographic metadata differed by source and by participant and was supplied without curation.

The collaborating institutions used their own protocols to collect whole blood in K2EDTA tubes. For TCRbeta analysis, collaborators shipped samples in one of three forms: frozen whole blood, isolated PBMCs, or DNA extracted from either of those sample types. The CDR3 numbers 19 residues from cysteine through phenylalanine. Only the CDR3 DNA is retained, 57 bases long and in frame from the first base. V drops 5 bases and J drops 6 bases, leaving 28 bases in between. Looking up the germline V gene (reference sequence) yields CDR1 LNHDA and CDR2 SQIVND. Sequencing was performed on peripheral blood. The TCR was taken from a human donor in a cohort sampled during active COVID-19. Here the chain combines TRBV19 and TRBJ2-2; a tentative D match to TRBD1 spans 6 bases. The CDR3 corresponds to CASSLWEQGSDGPAGELFF. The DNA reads TGTGCCAGTAGTCTCTGGGAACAGGGCTCCGATGGGCCGGCCGGGGAGCTGTTTTTT.